The 3 T cell receptor beta chains reported below all come from one sample, sequenced in a study of shared clonotypes between healthy human individuals. Here immunoSEQ multiplex PCR was the method, and the copy in TCRdb shows in-frame clones only, minus some. The table shows 2 million to 2.5 million clones, with nearly 97% occurring only once. Input material: naive CD4+ T cells sorted from blood. Subset of the sample: CD45RA+ positively selected. The receptors stem from a man between 18 and 29 years old in good health.

The J gene is TRBJ2-2, the V gene TRBV5-1, with D perhaps TRBD1 or TRBD2 (5 bases each). Germline V gene sequence: CDR1 SGHRS, CDR2 YFSETQ. Between the trimmed V and J ends, which lost 1 base and 2 bases, there was a span of 12 bases. CDR3 length: 16 amino acids. CDR3 residues: CASSLTGTVNTGELFF. In nucleotides, the CDR3 is TGCGCCAGCAGCTTGACCGGGACCGTAAACACCGGGGAGCTGTTTTTT. The whole variable domain, filled in from reference TRBV5-1 and TRBJ2-2, reads KAGVTQTPRYLIKTRGQQVTLSCSPISGHRSVSWYQQTPGQGLQFLFEYFSETQRNKGNFPGRFSGRQFSNSRSEMNVSTLELGDSALYLCASSLTGTVNTGELFFGEGSRLTVL.

The gene calls are TRBV6-6 and TRBJ2-7, with 8 bases fitting TRBD1. The CDR3 is 15 amino acids. Trimming cost V 2 bases and J 3 bases; bases outside gene matches: 6. Germline lookup yields CDR1 MNHNY and CDR2 SVGAGI (reference sequence). For the CDR3, the DNA is TGTGCCAGCAGTTACCCTGTTGGACAGGGCTACGAGCAGTACTTC. This codes for CASSYPVGQGYEQYF.

Remarks on this clone: In the same sample, other DNA sequences code for this CDR3. The chain recombines TRBV5-4 with TRBJ1-3; maybe TRBD1 (5 bases). CDR1 is SGHNT, CDR2 YYREEE, per germline (reference sequence). V dropped 0 bases and J dropped 3 bases, with 7 bases sitting between them. This CDR3 comprises 14 residues. The CDR3 DNA is TGTGCCAGCAGCTTGGGGGGCAGTGGAAACACCATATATTTT. It is translated as CASSLGGSGNTIYF.